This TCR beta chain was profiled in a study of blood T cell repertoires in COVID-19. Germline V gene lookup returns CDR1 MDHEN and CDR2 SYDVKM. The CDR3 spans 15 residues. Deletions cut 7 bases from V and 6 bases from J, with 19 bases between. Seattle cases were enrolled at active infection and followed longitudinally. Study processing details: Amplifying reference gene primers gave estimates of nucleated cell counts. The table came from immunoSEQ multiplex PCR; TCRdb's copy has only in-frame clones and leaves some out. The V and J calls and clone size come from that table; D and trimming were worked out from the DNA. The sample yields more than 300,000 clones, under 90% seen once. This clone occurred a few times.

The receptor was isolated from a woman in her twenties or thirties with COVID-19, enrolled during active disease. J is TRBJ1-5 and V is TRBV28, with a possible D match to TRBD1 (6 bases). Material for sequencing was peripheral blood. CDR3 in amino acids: CASTPVGGGTQPQHF. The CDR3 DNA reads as TGTGCCAGCACCCCAGTGGGCGGGGGCACTCAGCCCCAGCATTTT.